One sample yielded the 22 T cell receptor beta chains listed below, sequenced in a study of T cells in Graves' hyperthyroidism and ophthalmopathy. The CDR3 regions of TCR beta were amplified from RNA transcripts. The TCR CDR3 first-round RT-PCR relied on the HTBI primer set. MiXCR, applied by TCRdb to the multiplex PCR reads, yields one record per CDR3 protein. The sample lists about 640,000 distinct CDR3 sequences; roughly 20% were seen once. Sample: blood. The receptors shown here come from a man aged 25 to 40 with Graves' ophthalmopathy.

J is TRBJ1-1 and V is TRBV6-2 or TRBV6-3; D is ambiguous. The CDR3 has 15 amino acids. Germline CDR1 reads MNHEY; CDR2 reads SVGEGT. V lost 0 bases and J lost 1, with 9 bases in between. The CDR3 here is CASSYSIVGNTEAFF. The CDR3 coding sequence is TGTGCCAGCAGTTACTCGATCGTCGGGAACACTGAAGCTTTCTTT.

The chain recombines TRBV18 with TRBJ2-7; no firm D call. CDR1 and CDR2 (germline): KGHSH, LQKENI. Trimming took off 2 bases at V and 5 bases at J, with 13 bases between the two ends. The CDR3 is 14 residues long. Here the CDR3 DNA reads TGTGCCAGCTCACCAGAGGTGGGTTCGGACGAGCAGTACTTC. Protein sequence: CASSPEVGSDEQYF.

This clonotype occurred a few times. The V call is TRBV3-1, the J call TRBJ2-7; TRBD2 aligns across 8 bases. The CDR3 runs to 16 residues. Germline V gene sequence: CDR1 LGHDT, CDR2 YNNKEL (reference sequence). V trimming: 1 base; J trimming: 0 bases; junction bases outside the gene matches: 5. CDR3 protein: CASSQAAGGSSYEQYF. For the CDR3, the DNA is TGTGCCAGCAGCCAAGCTGCGGGAGGCTCCTCCTACGAGCAGTACTTC.

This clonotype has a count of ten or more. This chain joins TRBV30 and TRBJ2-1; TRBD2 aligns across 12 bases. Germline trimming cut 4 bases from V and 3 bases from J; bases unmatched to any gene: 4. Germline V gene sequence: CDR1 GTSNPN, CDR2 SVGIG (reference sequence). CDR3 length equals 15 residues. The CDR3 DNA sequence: TGTGCCTGGACAAGGACTAGCGGGATCTACAATGAGCAGTTCTTC. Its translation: CAWTRTSGIYNEQFF. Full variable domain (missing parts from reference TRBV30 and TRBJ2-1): SQTIHQWPATLVQPVGSPLSLECTVEGTSNPNLYWYRQAAGRGLQLLFYSVGIGQISSEVPQNLSASRPQDRQFILSSKKLLLSDSGFYLCAWTRTSGIYNEQFFGPGTRLTVL.

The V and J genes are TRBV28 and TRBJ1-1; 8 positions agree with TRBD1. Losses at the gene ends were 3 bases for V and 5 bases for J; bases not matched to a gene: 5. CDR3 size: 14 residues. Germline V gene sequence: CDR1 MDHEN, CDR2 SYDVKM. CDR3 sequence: CASSFPGGRTEAFF. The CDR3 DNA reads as TGTGCCAGCAGTTTTCCAGGGGGCCGTACTGAAGCTTTCTTT.

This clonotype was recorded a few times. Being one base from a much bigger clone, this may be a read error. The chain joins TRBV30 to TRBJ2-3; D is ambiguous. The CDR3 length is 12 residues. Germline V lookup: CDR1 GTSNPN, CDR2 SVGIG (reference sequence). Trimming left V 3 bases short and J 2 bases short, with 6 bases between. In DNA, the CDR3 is TGTGCCTGGAGCGGCAACACAGATACGCAGTATTTT. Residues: CAWSGNTDTQYF. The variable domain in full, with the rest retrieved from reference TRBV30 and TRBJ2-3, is SQTIHQWPATLVQPVGSPLSLECTVEGTSNPNLYWYRQAAGRGLQLLFYSVGIGQISSEVPQNLSASRPQDRQFILSSKKLLLSDSGFYLCAWSGNTDTQYFGPGTRLTVL.

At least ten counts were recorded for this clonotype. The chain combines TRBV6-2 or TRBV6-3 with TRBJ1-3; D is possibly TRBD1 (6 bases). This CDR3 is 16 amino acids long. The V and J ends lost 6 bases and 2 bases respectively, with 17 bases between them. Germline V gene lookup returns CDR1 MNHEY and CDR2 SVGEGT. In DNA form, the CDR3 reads TGTGCCAGCAGCAAAAACCTGGGACACGCTGGAAACACCATATATTTT. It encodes CASSKNLGHAGNTIYF.

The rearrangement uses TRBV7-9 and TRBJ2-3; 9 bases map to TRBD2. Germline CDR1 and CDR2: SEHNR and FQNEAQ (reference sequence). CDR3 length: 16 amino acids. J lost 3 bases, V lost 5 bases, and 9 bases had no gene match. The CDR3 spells CASSPRRGGSTDTQYF. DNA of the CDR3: TGTGCCAGCAGCCCAAGGCGGGGGGGGTCAACAGATACGCAGTATTTT.

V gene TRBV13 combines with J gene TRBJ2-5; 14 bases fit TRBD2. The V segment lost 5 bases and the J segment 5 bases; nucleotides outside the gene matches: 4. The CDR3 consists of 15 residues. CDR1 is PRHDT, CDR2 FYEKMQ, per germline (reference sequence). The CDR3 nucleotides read TGTGCCAGCAGCCGCCGGACTAGCGGGAGGGAGACCCAGTACTTC. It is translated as CASSRRTSGRETQYF. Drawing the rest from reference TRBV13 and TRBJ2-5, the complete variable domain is AAGVIQSPRHLIKEKRETATLKCYPIPRHDTVYWYQQGPGQDPQFLISFYEKMQSDKGSIPDRFSAQQFSDYHSELNMSSLELGDSALYFCASSRRTSGRETQYFGPGTRLLVL.

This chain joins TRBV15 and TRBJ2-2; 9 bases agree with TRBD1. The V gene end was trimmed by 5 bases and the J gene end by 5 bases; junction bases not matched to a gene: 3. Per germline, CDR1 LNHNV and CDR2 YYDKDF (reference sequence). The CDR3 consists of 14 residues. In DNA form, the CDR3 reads TGTGCCACCAGCGGGACAGGGAAGACCGGGGAGCTGTTTTTT. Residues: CATSGTGKTGELFF.

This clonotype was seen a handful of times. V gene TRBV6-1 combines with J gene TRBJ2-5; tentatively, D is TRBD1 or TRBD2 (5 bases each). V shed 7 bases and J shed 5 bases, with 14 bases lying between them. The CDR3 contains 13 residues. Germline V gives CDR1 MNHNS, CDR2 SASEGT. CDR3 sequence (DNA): TGTGCCAGCACCGAACGGGGCGGTGAGACCCAGTACTTC. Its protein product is CASTERGGETQYF.

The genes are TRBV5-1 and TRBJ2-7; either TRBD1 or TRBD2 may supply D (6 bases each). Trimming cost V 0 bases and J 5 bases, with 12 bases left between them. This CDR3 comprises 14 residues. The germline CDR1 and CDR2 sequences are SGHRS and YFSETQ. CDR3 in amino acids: CASSLALGGHEQYF. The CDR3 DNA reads TGCGCCAGCAGCTTGGCCCTTGGGGGGCACGAGCAGTACTTC.

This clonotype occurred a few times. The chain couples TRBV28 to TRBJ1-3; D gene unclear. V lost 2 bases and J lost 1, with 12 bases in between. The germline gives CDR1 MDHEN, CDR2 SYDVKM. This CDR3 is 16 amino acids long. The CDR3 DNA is TGTGCCAGCAGTTTAAAAGCGGGAGGATCTGGAAACACCATATATTTT. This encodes CASSLKAGGSGNTIYF.

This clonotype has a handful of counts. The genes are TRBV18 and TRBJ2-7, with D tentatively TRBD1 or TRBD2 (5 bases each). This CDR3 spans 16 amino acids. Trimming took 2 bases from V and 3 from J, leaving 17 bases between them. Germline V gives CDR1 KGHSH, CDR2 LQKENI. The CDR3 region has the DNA TGTGCCAGCTCACCAAGGACGGGACCGACTCTCTACGAGCAGTACTTC. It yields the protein CASSPRTGPTLYEQYF.

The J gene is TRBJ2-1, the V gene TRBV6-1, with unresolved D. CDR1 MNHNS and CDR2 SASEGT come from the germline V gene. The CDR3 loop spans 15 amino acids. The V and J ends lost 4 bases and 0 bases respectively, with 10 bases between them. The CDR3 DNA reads TGTGCCAGCAGTGTTAGTACCAGCTCCTACAATGAGCAGTTCTTC. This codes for CASSVSTSSYNEQFF.

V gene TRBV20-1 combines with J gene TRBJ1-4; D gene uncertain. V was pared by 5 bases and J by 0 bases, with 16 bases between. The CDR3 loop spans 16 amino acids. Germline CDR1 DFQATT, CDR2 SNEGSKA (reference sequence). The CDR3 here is CSAYMRALTTNEKLFF. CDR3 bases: TGCAGTGCTTACATGAGGGCCTTGACAACTAATGAAAAACTGTTTTTT.

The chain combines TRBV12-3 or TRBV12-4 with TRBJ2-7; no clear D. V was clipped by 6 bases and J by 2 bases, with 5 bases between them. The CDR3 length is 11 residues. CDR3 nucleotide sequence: TGTGCCAGCAGGAAGGCCTACGAGCAGTACTTC. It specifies CASRKAYEQYF.

As DNA, the CDR3 is TGTGCCAGCAGTTCGCAGGCCGAAATTTTCTATGGCTACACCTTC. Translated, it gives CASSSQAEIFYGYTF. The V and J genes are TRBV6-1 and TRBJ1-2; D ambiguous. Germline values: CDR1 MNHNS, CDR2 SASEGT. The CDR3 is 15 residues long. Between the trimmed V and J ends, which lost 5 bases and 4 bases, there was a span of 17 bases.

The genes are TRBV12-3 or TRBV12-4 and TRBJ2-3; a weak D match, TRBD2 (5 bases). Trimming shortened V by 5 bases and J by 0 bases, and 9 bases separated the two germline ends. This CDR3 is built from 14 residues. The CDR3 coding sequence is TGTGCCAGCAGTATCCGGACTAGCACAGATACGCAGTATTTT. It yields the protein CASSIRTSTDTQYF.

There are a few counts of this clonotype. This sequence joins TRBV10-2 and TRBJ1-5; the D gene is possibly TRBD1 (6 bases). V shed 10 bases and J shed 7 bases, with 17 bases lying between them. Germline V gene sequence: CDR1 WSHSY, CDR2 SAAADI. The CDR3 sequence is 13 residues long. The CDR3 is CATSTGLGQPQHF. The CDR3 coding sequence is TGCGCCACCTCTACAGGGTTGGGGCAGCCCCAGCATTTT.

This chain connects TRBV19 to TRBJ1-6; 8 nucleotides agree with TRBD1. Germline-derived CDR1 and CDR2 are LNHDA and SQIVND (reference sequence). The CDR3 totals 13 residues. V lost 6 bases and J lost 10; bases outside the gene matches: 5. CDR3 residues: CASRSRGQSPLHF. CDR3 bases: TGTGCCAGTAGGAGCAGGGGGCAATCACCCCTCCACTTT.

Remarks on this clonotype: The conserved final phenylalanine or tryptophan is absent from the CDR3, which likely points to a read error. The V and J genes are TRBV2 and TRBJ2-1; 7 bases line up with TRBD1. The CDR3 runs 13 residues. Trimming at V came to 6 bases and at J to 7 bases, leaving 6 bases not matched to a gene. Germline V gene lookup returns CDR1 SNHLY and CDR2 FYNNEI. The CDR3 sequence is CASRGTVGNEQFL. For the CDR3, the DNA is TGTGCCAGCAGGGGGACAGTTGGTAATGAGCAGTTCCTC.